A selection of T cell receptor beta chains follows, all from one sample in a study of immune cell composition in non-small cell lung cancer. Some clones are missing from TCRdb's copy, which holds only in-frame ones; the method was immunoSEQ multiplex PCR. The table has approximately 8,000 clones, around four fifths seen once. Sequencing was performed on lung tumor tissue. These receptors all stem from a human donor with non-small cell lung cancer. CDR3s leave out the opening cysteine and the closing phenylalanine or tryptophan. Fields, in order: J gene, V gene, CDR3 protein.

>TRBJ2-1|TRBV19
ASSIGDSYNEQF
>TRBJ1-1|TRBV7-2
ASSSGQPGNTEAF
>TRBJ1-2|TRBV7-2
ASSPLTGTGNGYT
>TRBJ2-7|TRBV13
ASSETQGSPYEQY
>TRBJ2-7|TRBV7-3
ASSLTGTGSYEQY
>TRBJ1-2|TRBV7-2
ASSLSNGYYGYT
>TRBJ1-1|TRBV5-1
ASKTGILNTEAF
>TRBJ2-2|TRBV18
ASSPPRGRSTGELF
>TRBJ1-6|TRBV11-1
ASTLGNSPLH
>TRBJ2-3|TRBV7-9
ASSLGGQGKDTQY
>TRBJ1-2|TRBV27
ASSFLGEGYGYT
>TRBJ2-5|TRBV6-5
ASSTTDEETQY
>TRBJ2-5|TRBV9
ASSPWTSGDFKETQY
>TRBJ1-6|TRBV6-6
ASSYSQERPLH
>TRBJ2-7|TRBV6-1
ASSEGLYYEQY
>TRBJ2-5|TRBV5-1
ASSLQGLQETQY
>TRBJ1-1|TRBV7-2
ASSFGQMNTEAF
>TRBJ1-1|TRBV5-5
ARSLAVESTEAF
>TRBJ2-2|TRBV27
ASSPILAGWTGELF
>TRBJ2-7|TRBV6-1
ASSLRAGTAYEQY